These 27 T cell receptor beta chains originate from one sample sequenced in a study of OX40 agonist ivuxolimab in advanced cancers. Sequencing was performed with immunoSEQ multiplex PCR; in TCRdb, only in-frame clones are kept and a portion is missing. The sample carries some 12,000 clones, 65% to 80% recorded once. The specimen was CD4+ or CD8+ T cells sorted from blood, collected in a trial of the OX40 agonist ivuxolimab. Receptor source: an adult with an advanced solid tumor such as melanoma, head and neck, liver or kidney cancer.

The count of this clone is one. The chain has TRBV5-1 and TRBJ2-3; possibly TRBD1 for D (6 bases). Germline CDR1 reads SGHRS; CDR2 reads YFSETQ. This CDR3 has 13 residues. V shed 4 bases and J shed 4 bases, with 10 bases lying between them. This CDR3 reads CASSEDRPDTQYF. The DNA for the CDR3 is TGCGCCAGCAGCGAGGACAGACCAGATACGCAGTATTTT.

This chain connects TRBV4-1 to TRBJ2-4, with a weak D call TRBD2 (5 bases). This CDR3 comprises 14 residues. With 0 bases removed from V and 7 bases from J, the gap between germline ends came to 10 bases. Looked up from germline, CDR1 is MGHRA and CDR2 is YSYEKL. The CDR3 loop is CASSQEGSWNIQYF. In DNA form, the CDR3 reads TGCGCCAGCAGCCAAGAGGGGAGTTGGAACATTCAGTACTTC.

The rearrangement joins TRBV10-3 to TRBJ2-3; 11 bases are a match to TRBD2. The CDR3 spans 16 residues. The V gene's germline CDR1 is ENHRY and CDR2 SYGVKD. V gave up 10 bases and J gave up 0 bases; unmatched junction bases: 9. The CDR3 reads CATGTSGATSTDTQYF. The CDR3 region has the DNA TGTGCCACCGGGACTAGCGGCGCCACCAGCACAGATACGCAGTATTTT.

This sequence joins TRBV27 and TRBJ1-1, with 11 bases lining up with TRBD1. The length of the CDR3 is 13 residues. CDR1 and CDR2 (germline): MNHEY, SMNVEV (reference sequence). V lost 5 bases and J lost 7; bases outside the gene matches: 3. The CDR3 DNA sequence: TGTGCCAGCAGTGGACAGGGGGCCGTTGAAGCTTTCTTT. Its protein product is CASSGQGAVEAFF.

The chain combines TRBV10-3 with TRBJ2-5; D unresolved. The DNA matches TRBJ2-7 better at its end, which makes the J call doubtful. Germline assignment: CDR1 ENHRY and CDR2 SYGVKD. The CDR3 extends over 13 amino acids. The CDR3 coding sequence is TGTGCCATCAGTGAGGCTCGCTTAGGCGAGCAGTACTTC. Its translation is CAISEARLGEQYF.

The rearrangement uses TRBV25-1 and TRBJ2-1; the D is unclear. The CDR3 sequence is 11 residues long. V lost 5 bases and J 10 bases, leaving 9 bases between the germline ends. Germline V gene data show CDR1 as MGHDK and CDR2 as SYGVNS. CDR3 DNA sequence: TGTGCCAGCAGTTTGTCCGGGGAGCAGTTCTTC. Amino acids: CASSLSGEQFF.

V gene TRBV27 combines with J gene TRBJ2-7; TRBD2 aligns across 7 bases. The CDR3 extends over 14 amino acids. Per germline, CDR1 MNHEY and CDR2 SMNVEV (reference sequence). V gave up 3 bases and J gave up 3 bases; unmatched junction bases: 5. The CDR3 is CASSFAGANYEQYF. CDR3 coding DNA: TGTGCCAGCAGTTTTGCGGGAGCAAACTACGAGCAGTACTTC.

CDR3 sequence (DNA): TGTGCCAGCAGCACGCAGAGTTACCAAGAGACCCAGTACTTC. Translating gives CASSTQSYQETQYF. This chain connects TRBV7-9 to TRBJ2-5; no firm D call. Germline CDR1 reads SEHNR; CDR2 reads FQNEAQ (reference sequence). V lost 5 bases, J lost 0 bases, and 10 bases lay in between. The CDR3 is 14 amino acids. The complete variable domain, with remaining parts taken from reference TRBV7-9 and TRBJ2-5, reads DTGVSQNPRHKITKRGQNVTFRCDPISEHNRLYWYRQTLGQGPEFLTYFQNEAQLEKSRLLSDRFSAERPKGSFSTLEIQRTEQGDSAMYLCASSTQSYQETQYFGPGTRLLVL.

The chain is built from TRBV2 and TRBJ2-2, with D possibly matching TRBD1 (6 bases). The V end was cut by 5 bases, the J end by 4 bases, with 17 bases between. The CDR3 runs 16 residues. CDR1 is SNHLY and CDR2 is FYNNEI in the germline V gene. Here the CDR3 DNA reads TGTGCCAGCAGTCAGGGCCTATACAGGGCCACCGGGGAGCTGTTTTTT. This translates into CASSQGLYRATGELFF.

The chain carries TRBV11-2 and TRBJ2-1; perhaps TRBD1 as D (5 bases). Per the germline V gene, CDR1 is SGHAT and CDR2 is FQNNGV. With 3 bases removed from V and 6 bases from J, the gap between germline ends came to 9 bases. This CDR3 is built from 13 residues. The CDR3 sequence: CASSFGGANEQFF. CDR3 bases: TGTGCCAGCAGCTTCGGTGGGGCCAATGAGCAGTTCTTC.

The chain carries TRBV21-1 and TRBJ1-1. TRBV21-1 is an annotated pseudogene. This CDR3 has 18 residues. CDR3 bases: TGTGCCAGCAGCAAAGCCCCTACGTTCGTCCCGGGGAACACTGAAGCTTTCTTT. Translating gives CASSKAPTFVPGNTEAFF.

The chain employs TRBV6-1 and TRBJ2-1, with D tentatively TRBD2 (5 bases). The CDR3 has 15 residues. Germline CDR1 is MNHNS and CDR2 is SASEGT. V was trimmed by 4 bases and J by 5 bases, leaving 15 bases between them. The CDR3 DNA is TGTGCCAGCAGTGTCGGGCGGGTGGTCCACAATGAGCAGTTCTTC. Protein sequence: CASSVGRVVHNEQFF.

V usage is TRBV28 and J usage is TRBJ2-5; D call uncertain. CDR3 length: 14 amino acids. CDR1 is MDHEN and CDR2 is SYDVKM in the germline V gene. V was trimmed by 2 bases and J by 2 bases, leaving 9 bases between them. The CDR3 loop reads CASSLVRWQETQYF. CDR3 DNA sequence: TGTGCCAGCAGTTTAGTACGTTGGCAAGAGACCCAGTACTTC.

V usage is TRBV19 and J usage is TRBJ2-7; 7 bases line up with TRBD2. Germline V gene sequence: CDR1 LNHDA, CDR2 SQIVND (reference sequence). J gave up 1 base and V 5 bases, and 2 bases lay outside the gene matches. The CDR3 length is 13 residues. The CDR3 DNA is TGTGCCAGTAGTGCGGGGGTGTCCTACGAGCAGTACTTC. It encodes CASSAGVSYEQYF.

The V call is TRBV5-1, the J call TRBJ2-1; 11 bases fit TRBD2. CDR1 is SGHRS, CDR2 YFSETQ, per germline. The length of the CDR3 is 17 residues. The trim removed 5 bases at V and 2 bases at J, leaving 9 bases unmatched. CDR3 sequence reads: CASRELAGGPTYNEQFF. The CDR3 nucleotides are TGCGCCAGCAGGGAGCTAGCGGGAGGTCCCACCTACAATGAGCAGTTCTTC.

The rearrangement links TRBV23-1 to TRBJ1-2, with 12 bases that match TRBD1. TRBV23-1 is annotated as an ORF whose role is uncertain. Trimming at V came to 1 base and at J to 2 bases, leaving 8 bases not matched to a gene. This CDR3 is 18 amino acids long. This CDR3 reads CASSQFAGQGASNYGYTF. In DNA, the CDR3 is TGCGCCAGCAGTCAATTTGCGGGACAGGGGGCGTCGAACTATGGCTACACCTTC.

The genes are TRBV5-4 and TRBJ2-1; 7 bases are shared with TRBD2. V shed 0 bases, J shed 9 bases, and the junction held 6 bases outside the gene matches. The germline V gene encodes CDR1 SGHNT and CDR2 YYREEE (reference sequence). The CDR3 runs 14 residues. CDR3 sequence: CASSLEAGSGEQFF. The CDR3 DNA reads as TGTGCCAGCAGCTTGGAAGCGGGAAGTGGTGAGCAGTTCTTC. Full variable domain (remainder filled in from reference TRBV5-4 and TRBJ2-1): ETGVTQSPTHLIKTRGQQVTLRCSSQSGHNTVSWYQQALGQGPQFIFQYYREEENGRGNFPPRFSGLQFPNYSSELNVNALELDDSALYLCASSLEAGSGEQFFGPGTRLTVL.

The chain links TRBV27 to TRBJ2-1; D possibly corresponds to TRBD1 (6 bases). Germline loops: CDR1 MNHEY, CDR2 SMNVEV (reference sequence). V gave up 8 bases and J gave up 4 bases, with 12 bases separating them. The CDR3 totals 13 residues. The DNA for the CDR3 is TGTGCCAGCGGCATGAGGGGGTACAATGAGCAGTTCTTC. It encodes CASGMRGYNEQFF.

This rearrangement joins TRBV5-5 to TRBJ1-1, with D uncertain. CDR1 and CDR2 from the germline V gene are SGHKS and YYEKEE (reference sequence). V lost 1 base, J lost 5 bases, and 12 bases lay in between. CDR3 length: 14 residues. The CDR3 nucleotides read TGTGCCAGCAGCTTGAGTGAAGGGTGGACTGAAGCTTTCTTT. Its translation is CASSLSEGWTEAFF.

This chain joins TRBV28 and TRBJ1-1; TRBD1 matches at 7 bases. The germline CDR1 and CDR2 sequences are MDHEN and SYDVKM. The ends lost 5 bases at V and 3 bases at J; junction bases unmatched: 12. The length of the CDR3 is 16 residues. The CDR3 loop reads CASSPGPGQYYTEAFF. The CDR3 DNA reads as TGTGCCAGCAGTCCAGGTCCGGGACAGTATTACACTGAAGCTTTCTTT. Based on the CDR3 plus reference TRBV28 and TRBJ1-1, the full variable domain is DVKVTQSSRYLVKRTGEKVFLECVQDMDHENMFWYRQDPGLGLRLIYFSYDVKMKEKGDIPEGYSVSREKKERFSLILESASTNQTSMYLCASSPGPGQYYTEAFFGQGTRLTVV.

V is TRBV4-3 and J is TRBJ2-1, with D maybe TRBD2 (6 bases). This CDR3 is 14 amino acids long. V was trimmed by 0 bases and J by 9 bases, leaving 12 bases between them. From germline, CDR1 is LGHNA and CDR2 YSLEER. The CDR3 protein is CASSQEDGGFEQFF. The CDR3 region has the DNA TGCGCCAGCAGCCAAGAAGACGGGGGATTTGAGCAGTTCTTC.

CDR3 region: CASSVAGDLNEQFF. DNA for the CDR3: TGTGCCAGCAGCGTAGCGGGGGATTTGAATGAGCAGTTCTTC. The chain recombines TRBV9 with TRBJ2-1; D may be TRBD2 (6 bases). V lost 0 bases and J 7 bases, leaving 11 bases between the germline ends. Germline V gene sequence: CDR1 SGDLS, CDR2 YYNGEE. The CDR3 runs to 14 residues.

The V call is TRBV4-3, the J call TRBJ2-7; 10 bases agree with TRBD1. Looked up from germline, CDR1 is LGHNA and CDR2 is YSLEER. This CDR3 contains 14 residues. The junction had 1 base not matched to a gene; V was cut back by 3 bases and J by 2 bases. The CDR3 nucleotides are TGCGCCAGCAGCCATGGGACAGGGGCCTACGAGCAGTACTTC. Protein product: CASSHGTGAYEQYF.

The CDR3: CASSFEAGNIQYF. The CDR3 DNA sequence: TGTGCCAGCAGTTTCGAGGCGGGGAACATTCAGTACTTC. The chain has TRBV28 and TRBJ2-4, with D maybe TRBD2 (6 bases). The CDR3 consists of 13 residues. In germline, CDR1 is MDHEN, CDR2 SYDVKM. Between the trimmed V and J ends, which lost 3 bases and 7 bases, there was a span of 10 bases.

This chain links TRBV28 with TRBJ1-6, with no clear D. Per the germline V gene, CDR1 is MDHEN and CDR2 is SYDVKM. The CDR3 has 12 amino acids. V lost 2 bases to trimming and J lost 10 bases, with 6 bases between them. Here the CDR3 reads CASSLRSSPLHF. CDR3 coding DNA: TGTGCCAGCAGTTTAAGGAGCTCACCCCTCCACTTT.

V is TRBV18 and J is TRBJ2-7; D is possibly TRBD1 (6 bases). There are 15 residues in the CDR3. The germline V gene encodes CDR1 KGHSH and CDR2 LQKENI. V lost 3 bases to trimming and J lost 5 bases, with 17 bases between them. The chain's CDR3 is CASSPTGTSGDEQYF. CDR3 sequence (DNA): TGTGCCAGCTCACCCACCGGGACATCTGGGGACGAGCAGTACTTC.

The chain links TRBV27 to TRBJ2-7, with D perhaps matching TRBD1 (5 bases). Germline V lookup: CDR1 MNHEY, CDR2 SMNVEV (reference sequence). Trimming shortened V by 1 base and J by 6 bases, and 7 bases separated the two germline ends. This CDR3 region has 12 residues. CDR3 in amino acids: CASSLWGSEQYF. The CDR3 nucleotides read TGTGCCAGCAGTTTATGGGGCTCCGAGCAGTACTTC.